The 21 T cell receptor beta chains given below trace back to one sample, sequenced in a study of T cells in Graves' hyperthyroidism and ophthalmopathy. TCR beta CDR3 sequences were amplified from RNA transcripts. TCR CDR3 regions were first amplified by RT-PCR with HTBI primers. TCRdb recomputed calls from the multiplex PCR reads with MiXCR, one row per CDR3 protein. The data show around 340,000 distinct CDR3 sequences, 17% seen once. The source material was blood. Every receptor here comes from a young woman with Graves' hyperthyroidism that later progressed to Graves' ophthalmopathy.

This clonotype appeared many times. V usage is TRBV12-3 or TRBV12-4 and J usage is TRBJ2-7, with D perhaps matching TRBD1 or TRBD2 (5 bases each). The CDR3 is 12 amino acids. The V end lost 5 bases, the J end lost 2 bases, and 7 bases lay between the germline ends. DNA for the CDR3: TGTGCCAGCAGTATGGGACCCTACGAGCAGTACTTC. Its protein is CASSMGPYEQYF.

Many counts were recorded for this clonotype. The rearrangement uses TRBV28 and TRBJ2-2; maybe TRBD2 (6 bases). Trimming removed 5 bases at V and 4 bases at J, with 26 bases between. Germline loops: CDR1 MDHEN, CDR2 SYDVKM. The CDR3 consists of 19 residues. This CDR3 is CASSPRVVGSFLSTGELFF. The DNA for the CDR3 is TGTGCCAGCAGTCCTCGGGTCGTCGGGAGTTTCCTTAGCACCGGGGAGCTGTTTTTT.

This sequence joins TRBV19 and TRBJ1-2; TRBD1 aligns across 7 bases. The V segment lost 6 bases and the J segment 1 base; nucleotides outside the gene matches: 5. CDR3 length equals 14 residues. Looked up from germline, CDR1 is LNHDA and CDR2 is SQIVND (reference sequence). The CDR3 loop reads CASSPGQFNYGYTF. CDR3 bases: TGTGCCAGTAGCCCGGGACAGTTTAACTATGGCTACACCTTC. Supplemented by reference TRBV19 and TRBJ1-2, the full variable domain reads DGGITQSPKYLFRKEGQNVTLSCEQNLNHDAMYWYRQDPGQGLRLIYYSQIVNDFQKGDIAEGYSVSREKKESFPLTVTSAQKNPTAFYLCASSPGQFNYGYTFGSGTRLTVV.

The J gene is TRBJ2-1, the V gene TRBV2; 12 bases line up with TRBD2. This CDR3 is 22 amino acids long. With 2 bases clipped from V and 0 bases from J, the junction kept 17 bases outside the gene matches. Germline CDR1 and CDR2: SNHLY and FYNNEI. The CDR3 region has the DNA TGTGCCAGCAGTGAAACGGGTGTCTGGACTAGCGGGACAGGTGGCTCCTACAATGAGCAGTTCTTC. Amino acid sequence: CASSETGVWTSGTGGSYNEQFF.

Worth noting for this clonotype: This may be a read error, as it is one base from a much larger clone. The V call is TRBV20-1, the J call TRBJ1-5; no reliable D call. CDR1 and CDR2 from the germline V gene are DFQATT and SNEGSKA (reference sequence). This CDR3 has 14 residues. V lost 3 bases and J 5 bases, leaving 14 bases between the germline ends. In nucleotides, the CDR3 is TGCAGTGCTAGTGGCACTACTGGGGATCAGCCCCAGCATTTT. As protein: CSASGTTGDQPQHF.

Comment on this clonotype: The junction and the germline gene differ at one end; a read error may be behind it. The V call is TRBV19, the J call TRBJ2-7; D is perhaps TRBD2 (5 bases). This CDR3 has 14 amino acids. Germline values: CDR1 LNHDA, CDR2 SQIVND (reference sequence). CDR3 region: CACSPNLIGDEQYF. The CDR3 region has the DNA TGTGCCTGTAGTCCTAACCTTATCGGGGACGAGCAGTACTTC.

This clonotype was found many times. The chain is built from TRBV6-1 and TRBJ1-2; 7 bases match TRBD1. Germline loops: CDR1 MNHNS, CDR2 SASEGT. V was clipped by 7 bases and J by 7 bases; unmatched bases: 24. This CDR3 has 18 amino acids. In DNA form, the CDR3 reads TGTGCCAGCAAAAACACCCGGACAGGCCTTTTGGACTACAGTGGCTACACCTTC. It codes for CASKNTRTGLLDYSGYTF.

Many counts were recorded for this clonotype. This chain links TRBV2 with TRBJ2-2; 14 bases line up with TRBD2. J was trimmed by 3 bases and V by 7 bases; bases with no gene match: 7. The CDR3 loop spans 17 amino acids. In germline, CDR1 is SNHLY, CDR2 FYNNEI. CDR3 region: CASTGTSGGLYTGELFF. The CDR3, as DNA: TGTGCCAGCACCGGGACTAGCGGGGGCCTTTACACCGGGGAGCTGTTTTTT.

This clonotype came up many times. The CDR3 nucleotides read TGTGCCAGCAGCTCTGGACTAGTCGCCTACAATGAGCAGTTCTTC. Residues: CASSSGLVAYNEQFF. V and J are TRBV7-9 and TRBJ2-1; TRBD2 agrees at 7 bases. The junction had 5 bases not matched to a gene; V was cut back by 4 bases and J by 2 bases. This CDR3 is 15 amino acids long. CDR1 is SEHNR, CDR2 FQNEAQ, per germline (reference sequence).

This clonotype was seen more than once but under ten times. The chain joins TRBV30 to TRBJ2-3; D ambiguous. Germline V CDR1 and CDR2: GTSNPN, SVGIG (reference sequence). CDR3 size: 12 residues. Deletions cut 3 bases from V and 8 bases from J, with 12 bases between. CDR3 loop: CAWRLVHGTQYF. CDR3 nucleotide sequence: TGTGCCTGGAGATTAGTCCACGGTACGCAGTATTTT. Complete variable domain (other parts from reference TRBV30 and TRBJ2-3): SQTIHQWPATLVQPVGSPLSLECTVEGTSNPNLYWYRQAAGRGLQLLFYSVGIGQISSEVPQNLSASRPQDRQFILSSKKLLLSDSGFYLCAWRLVHGTQYFGPGTRLTVL.

This clonotype was seen a few times. The junction and the germline gene differ at one end; a read error may be behind it. The chain links TRBV7-9 to TRBJ1-1; D not certain. The CDR3 has 11 amino acids. Germline V gene sequence: CDR1 SEHNR, CDR2 FQNEAQ (reference sequence). The CDR3 region has the DNA TGTGCCAGCTTGCGAGACACTGAAGCTCTCTTT. Amino acids: CASLRDTEALF. Full variable domain (rest looked up from reference TRBV7-9 and TRBJ1-1): DTGVSQNPRHKITKRGQNVTFRCDPISEHNRLYWYRQTLGQGPEFLTYFQNEAQLEKSRLLSDRFSAERPKGSFSTLEIQRTEQGDSAMYLCASLRDTEALFGQGTRLTVV.

This clonotype occurred a few times. The CDR3, as DNA: TGTGCCAGCAGCTCCGCTACTCGTAATCAGCCCCAGCATTTT. Its protein is CASSSATRNQPQHF. The gene calls are TRBV7-9 and TRBJ1-5, with D hard to call. Looked up from germline, CDR1 is SEHNR and CDR2 is FQNEAQ (reference sequence). The length of the CDR3 is 14 residues. V gave up 4 bases and J gave up 4 bases, with 11 bases separating them.

The rearrangement links TRBV4-2 to TRBJ2-2; TRBD1 matches 9 bases. The V segment lost 4 bases and the J segment 6 bases; nucleotides outside the gene matches: 9. The CDR3 is 16 residues long. Germline CDR1 LGHNA, CDR2 YNFKEQ. The CDR3 sequence: CASSPRDRASPGELFF. The DNA for the CDR3 is TGTGCCAGCAGCCCCCGGGACAGGGCCTCCCCCGGGGAGCTGTTTTTT.

Ten or more counts support this clonotype. V usage is TRBV6-1 and J usage is TRBJ1-4, with D uncertain. CDR1 is MNHNS, CDR2 SASEGT, per germline. This CDR3 has 15 residues. With 5 bases removed from V and 4 bases from J, the gap between germline ends came to 14 bases. The CDR3 loop is CASSNRAPINEKLFF. CDR3 sequence (DNA): TGTGCCAGCAGTAACCGGGCCCCGATTAATGAAAAACTGTTTTTT.

This chain uses TRBV20-1 with TRBJ2-2, with 7 positions matching TRBD1. Germline lookup yields CDR1 DFQATT and CDR2 SNEGSKA (reference sequence). This CDR3 has 14 residues. Losses at the gene ends were 5 bases for V and 1 base for J; bases not matched to a gene: 4. In DNA, the CDR3 is TGCAGTGCTGCAGGGGGTGGGAACACCGGGGAGCTGTTTTTT. Translated, it gives CSAAGGGNTGELFF.

This clonotype was seen repeatedly, ten times or more. The chain joins TRBV24-1 to TRBJ2-7; 12 positions agree with TRBD2. CDR1 and CDR2 (germline): KGHDR, SFDVKD. V was pared by 3 bases and J by 1 base, with 3 bases of the junction left unmatched. The CDR3 loop spans 16 amino acids. The CDR3 reads CATSDPGTSGSYEQYF. The CDR3 bases are TGTGCCACCAGTGATCCCGGGACTAGCGGGTCCTACGAGCAGTACTTC.

At least ten counts were recorded for this clonotype. The chain is built from TRBV20-1 and TRBJ2-3; 7 bases line up with TRBD1. The CDR3 consists of 13 residues. After removal of 4 bases from V and 6 bases from J, the junction contained 7 bases not matched to a gene. CDR1 and CDR2 (germline): DFQATT, SNEGSKA (reference sequence). The chain's CDR3 is CSANRQGEDTQYF. Written as DNA, the CDR3 is TGCAGTGCTAACCGACAGGGCGAGGATACGCAGTATTTT.

This clonotype occurred many times. J is TRBJ2-7 and V is TRBV7-9, with TRBD2 as a possible D gene (6 bases). Germline assignment: CDR1 SEHNR and CDR2 FQNEAQ (reference sequence). V was shortened by 2 bases and J by 1 base, with 18 bases between the two germline ends. The CDR3 consists of 17 residues. CDR3 region: CASSLFRGGLLSYEQYF. The CDR3 nucleotides are TGTGCCAGCAGCTTATTCCGGGGAGGTCTCCTTTCCTACGAGCAGTACTTC.

The sample holds many counts of this clonotype. This CDR3 is CASSFRPDRAEGNDEQFF. In nucleotides, the CDR3 is TGTGCCAGCAGCTTCCGGCCGGACAGGGCAGAGGGGAACGATGAGCAGTTCTTC. The chain carries TRBV5-6 and TRBJ2-1, with 8 bases that match TRBD1. Losses at the gene ends were 2 bases for V and 8 bases for J; bases not matched to a gene: 18. The CDR3 totals 18 residues. The germline V gene encodes CDR1 SGHDT and CDR2 YYEEEE.

This sequence joins TRBV15 and TRBJ2-1; no clear D gene. Germline V gene sequence: CDR1 LNHNV, CDR2 YYDKDF (reference sequence). The CDR3 sequence is 13 residues long. V lost 3 bases, J lost 9 bases, and 12 bases lay in between. The CDR3, as DNA: TGTGCCACCAGCAGGAGAACCAGGACTGAGCAGTTCTTC. Translated: CATSRRTRTEQFF.

This chain connects TRBV15 to TRBJ2-1; TRBD1 is a possible D gene (6 bases). In germline, CDR1 is LNHNV, CDR2 YYDKDF (reference sequence). CDR3 length: 14 amino acids. Trimming removed 5 bases at V and 5 bases at J, with 13 bases between. The CDR3 is CATSPGQFNNEQFF. CDR3 sequence (DNA): TGTGCCACCAGCCCTGGACAGTTTAACAATGAGCAGTTCTTC.